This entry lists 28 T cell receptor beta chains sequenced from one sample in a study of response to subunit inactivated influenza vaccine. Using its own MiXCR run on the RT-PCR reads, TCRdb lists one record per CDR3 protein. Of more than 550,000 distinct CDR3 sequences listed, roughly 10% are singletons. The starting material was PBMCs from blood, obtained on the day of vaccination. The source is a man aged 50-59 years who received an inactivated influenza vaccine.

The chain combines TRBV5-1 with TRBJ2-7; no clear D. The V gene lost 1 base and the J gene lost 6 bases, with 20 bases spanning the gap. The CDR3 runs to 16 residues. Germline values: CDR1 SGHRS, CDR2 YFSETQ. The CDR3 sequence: CASSLSEVAGFREQYF. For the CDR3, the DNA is TGCGCCAGCAGCTTGAGTGAGGTTGCCGGATTTCGCGAGCAGTACTTC.

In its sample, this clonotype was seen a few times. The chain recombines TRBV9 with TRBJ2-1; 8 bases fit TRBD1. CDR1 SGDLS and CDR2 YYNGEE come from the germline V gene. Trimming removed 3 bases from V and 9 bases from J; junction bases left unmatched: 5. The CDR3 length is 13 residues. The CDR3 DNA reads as TGTGCCAGCAGCGCAGGACAGGGTCTTGAGCAGTTCTTC. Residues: CASSAGQGLEQFF.

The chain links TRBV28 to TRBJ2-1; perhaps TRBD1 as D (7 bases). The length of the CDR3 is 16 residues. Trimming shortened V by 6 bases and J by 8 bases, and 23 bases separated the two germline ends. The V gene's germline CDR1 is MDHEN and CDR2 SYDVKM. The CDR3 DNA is TGTGCCAGCAGCACGGCAGGGGGGAGGTTGTTGGATGAGCAGTTCTTC. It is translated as CASSTAGGRLLDEQFF.

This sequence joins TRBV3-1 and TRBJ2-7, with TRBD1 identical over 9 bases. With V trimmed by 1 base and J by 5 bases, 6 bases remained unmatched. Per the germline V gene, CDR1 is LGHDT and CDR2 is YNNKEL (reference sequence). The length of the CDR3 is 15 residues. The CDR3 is CASSQGLGTGNEQYF. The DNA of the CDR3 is TGTGCCAGCAGCCAAGGTCTCGGGACAGGGAACGAGCAGTACTTC.

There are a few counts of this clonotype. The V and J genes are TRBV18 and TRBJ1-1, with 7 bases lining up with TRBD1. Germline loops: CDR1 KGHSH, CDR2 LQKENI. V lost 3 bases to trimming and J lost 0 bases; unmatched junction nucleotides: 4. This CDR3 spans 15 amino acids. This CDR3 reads CASSPYTGVNTEAFF. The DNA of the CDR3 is TGTGCCAGCTCACCCTATACAGGGGTGAACACTGAAGCTTTCTTT.

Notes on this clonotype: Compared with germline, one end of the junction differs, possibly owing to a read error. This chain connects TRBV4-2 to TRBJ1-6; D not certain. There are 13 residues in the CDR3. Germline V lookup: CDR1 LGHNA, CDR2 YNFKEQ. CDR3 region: CASSQELDPPFHF. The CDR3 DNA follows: TGTGCCAGCAGCCAAGAGTTGGATCCACCCTTCCACTTT.

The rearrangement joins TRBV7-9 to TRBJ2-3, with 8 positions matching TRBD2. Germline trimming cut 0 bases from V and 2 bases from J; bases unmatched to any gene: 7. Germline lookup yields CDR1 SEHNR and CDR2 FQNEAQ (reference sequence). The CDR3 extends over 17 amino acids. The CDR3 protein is CASSLASSAGDTDTQYF. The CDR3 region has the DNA TGTGCCAGCAGCTTAGCTTCTTCAGCGGGGGACACAGATACGCAGTATTTT.

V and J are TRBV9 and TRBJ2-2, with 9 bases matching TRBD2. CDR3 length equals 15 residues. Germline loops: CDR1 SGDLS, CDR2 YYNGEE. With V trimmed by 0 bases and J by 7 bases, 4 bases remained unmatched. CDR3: CASSVVSGSFGELFF. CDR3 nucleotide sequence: TGTGCCAGCAGCGTAGTTAGCGGGAGTTTCGGGGAGCTGTTTTTT.

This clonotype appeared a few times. DNA of the CDR3: TGTGCCAGCAGCTCCGACGTACACTACGAGCAGTACTTC. It is translated as CASSSDVHYEQYF. The chain employs TRBV7-9 and TRBJ2-7; D not certain. Germline CDR1 reads SEHNR; CDR2 reads FQNEAQ (reference sequence). Between the trimmed V and J ends, which lost 4 bases and 3 bases, there was a span of 10 bases. This CDR3 is 13 amino acids long.

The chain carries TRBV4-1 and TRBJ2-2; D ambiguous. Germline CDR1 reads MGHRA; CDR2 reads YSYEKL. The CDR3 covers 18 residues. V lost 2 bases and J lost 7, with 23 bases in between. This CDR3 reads CASSQPKNRALGVGELFF. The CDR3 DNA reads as TGCGCCAGCAGCCAACCAAAGAACCGGGCCCTAGGCGTCGGGGAGCTGTTTTTT.

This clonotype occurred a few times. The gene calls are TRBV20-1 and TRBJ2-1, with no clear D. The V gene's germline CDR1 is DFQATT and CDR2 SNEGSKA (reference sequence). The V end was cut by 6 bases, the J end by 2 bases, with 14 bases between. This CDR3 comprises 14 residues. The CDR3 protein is CSASSVRTYNEQFF. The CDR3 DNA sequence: TGCAGTGCGTCGAGCGTTAGAACCTACAATGAGCAGTTCTTC.

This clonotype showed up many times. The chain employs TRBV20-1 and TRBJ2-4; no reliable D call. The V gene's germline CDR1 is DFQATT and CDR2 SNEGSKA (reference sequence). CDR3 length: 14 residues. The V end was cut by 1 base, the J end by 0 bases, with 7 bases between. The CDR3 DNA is TGCAGTGCTAGAGTTTCACTAGCCAAAAACATTCAGTACTTC. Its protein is CSARVSLAKNIQYF.

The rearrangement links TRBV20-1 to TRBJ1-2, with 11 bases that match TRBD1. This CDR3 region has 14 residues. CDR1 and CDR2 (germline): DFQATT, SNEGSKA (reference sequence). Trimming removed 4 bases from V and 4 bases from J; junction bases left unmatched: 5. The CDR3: CSATDRGRAYGYTF. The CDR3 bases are TGCAGTGCTACGGACAGGGGGCGCGCCTATGGCTACACCTTC.

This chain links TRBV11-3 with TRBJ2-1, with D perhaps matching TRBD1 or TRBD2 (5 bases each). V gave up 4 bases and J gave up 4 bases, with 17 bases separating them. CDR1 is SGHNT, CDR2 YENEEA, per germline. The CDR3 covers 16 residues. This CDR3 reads CASSYGGVSGYNEQFF. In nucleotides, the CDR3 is TGTGCCAGCAGCTATGGGGGAGTATCAGGATACAATGAGCAGTTCTTC.

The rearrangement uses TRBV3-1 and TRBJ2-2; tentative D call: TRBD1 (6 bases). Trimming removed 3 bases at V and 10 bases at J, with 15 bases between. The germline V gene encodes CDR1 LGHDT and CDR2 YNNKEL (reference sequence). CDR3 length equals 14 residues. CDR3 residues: CASSHYRAREELFF. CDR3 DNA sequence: TGTGCCAGCAGCCACTACAGGGCCAGGGAGGAGCTGTTTTTT.

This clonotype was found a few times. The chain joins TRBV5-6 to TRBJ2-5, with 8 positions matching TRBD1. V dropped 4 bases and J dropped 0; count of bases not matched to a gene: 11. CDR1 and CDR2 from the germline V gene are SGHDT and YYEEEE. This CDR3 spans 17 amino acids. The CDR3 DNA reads TGTGCCAGCAGCGAGGACCCGGACAGGGCCCACCAAGAGACCCAGTACTTC. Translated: CASSEDPDRAHQETQYF.

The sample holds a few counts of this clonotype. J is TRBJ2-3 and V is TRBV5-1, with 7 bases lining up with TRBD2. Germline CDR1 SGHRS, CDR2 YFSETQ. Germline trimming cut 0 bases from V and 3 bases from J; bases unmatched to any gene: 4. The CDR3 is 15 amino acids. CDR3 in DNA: TGCGCCAGCAGCTTGGCCGTGCGGGAGACAGATACGCAGTATTTT. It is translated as CASSLAVRETDTQYF.

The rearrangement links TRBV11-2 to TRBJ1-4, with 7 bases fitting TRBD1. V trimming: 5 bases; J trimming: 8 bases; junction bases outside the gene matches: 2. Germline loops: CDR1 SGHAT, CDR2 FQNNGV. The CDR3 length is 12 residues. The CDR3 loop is CASSEDREKLFF. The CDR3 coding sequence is TGTGCCAGCAGCGAGGACAGGGAAAAACTGTTTTTT.

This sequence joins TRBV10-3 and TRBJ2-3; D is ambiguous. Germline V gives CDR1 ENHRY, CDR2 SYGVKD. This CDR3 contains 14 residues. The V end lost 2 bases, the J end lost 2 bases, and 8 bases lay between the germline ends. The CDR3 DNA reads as TGTGCCATCAGTGAGGTCTACCCCACAGATACGCAGTATTTT. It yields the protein CAISEVYPTDTQYF.

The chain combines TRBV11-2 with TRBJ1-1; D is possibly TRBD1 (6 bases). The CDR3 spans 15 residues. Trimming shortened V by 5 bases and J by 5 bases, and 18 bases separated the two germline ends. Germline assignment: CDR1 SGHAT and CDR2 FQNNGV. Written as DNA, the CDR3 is TGTGCCAGCAGCCACCTCGCCACAGGGAGGACTGAAGCTTTCTTT. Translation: CASSHLATGRTEAFF.

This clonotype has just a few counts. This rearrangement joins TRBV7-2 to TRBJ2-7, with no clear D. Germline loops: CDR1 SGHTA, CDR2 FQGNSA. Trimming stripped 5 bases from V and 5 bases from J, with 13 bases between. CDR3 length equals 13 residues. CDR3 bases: TGTGCCAGCAGCCCGAGTTTGAGGAACGAGCAGTACTTC. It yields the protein CASSPSLRNEQYF.

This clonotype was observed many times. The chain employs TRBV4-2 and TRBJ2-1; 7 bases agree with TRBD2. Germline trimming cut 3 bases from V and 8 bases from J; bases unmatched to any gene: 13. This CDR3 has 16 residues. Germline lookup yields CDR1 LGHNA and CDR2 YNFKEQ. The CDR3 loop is CASSHQYLRGEYEQFF. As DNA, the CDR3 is TGTGCCAGCAGCCATCAATATCTACGGGGGGAGTATGAGCAGTTCTTC.

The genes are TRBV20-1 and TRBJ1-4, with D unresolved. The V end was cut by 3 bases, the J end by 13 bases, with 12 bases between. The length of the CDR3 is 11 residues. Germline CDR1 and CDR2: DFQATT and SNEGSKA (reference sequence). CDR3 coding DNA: TGCAGTGCTAGGTCTGACTGGGGACTGTTTTTT. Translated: CSARSDWGLFF.

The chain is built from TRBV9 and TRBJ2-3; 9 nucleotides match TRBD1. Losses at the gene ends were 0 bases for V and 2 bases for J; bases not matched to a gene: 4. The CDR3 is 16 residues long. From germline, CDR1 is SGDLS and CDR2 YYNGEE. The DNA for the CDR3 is TGTGCCAGCAGCGTAGGTGGACAGGGGATCACAGATACGCAGTATTTT. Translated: CASSVGGQGITDTQYF.

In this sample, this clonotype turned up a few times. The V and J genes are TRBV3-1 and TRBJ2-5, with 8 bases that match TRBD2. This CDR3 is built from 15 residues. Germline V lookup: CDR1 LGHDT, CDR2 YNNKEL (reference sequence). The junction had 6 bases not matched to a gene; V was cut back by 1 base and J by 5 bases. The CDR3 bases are TGTGCCAGCAGCCAAGCCTCCGGGACTAGGGAGACCCAGTACTTC. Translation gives CASSQASGTRETQYF.

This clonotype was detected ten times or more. The CDR3 nucleotides read TGCAGTGCTAGAGAGCCGGGATACCAGCCCCAGCATTTT. It translates to CSAREPGYQPQHF. The chain employs TRBV20-1 and TRBJ1-5; no firm D call. The CDR3 spans 13 residues. CDR1 is DFQATT and CDR2 is SNEGSKA in the germline V gene (reference sequence). V was shortened by 0 bases and J by 7 bases, with 10 bases between the two germline ends.

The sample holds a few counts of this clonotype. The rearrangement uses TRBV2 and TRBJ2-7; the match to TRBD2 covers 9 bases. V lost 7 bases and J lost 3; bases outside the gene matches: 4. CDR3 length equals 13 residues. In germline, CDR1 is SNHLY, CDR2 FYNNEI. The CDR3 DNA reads TGTGCCAGCAAGATTAGCGGGAGCTACGAGCAGTACTTC. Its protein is CASKISGSYEQYF.

CDR3 residues: CASSWGAMNTEAFF. For the CDR3, the DNA is TGTGCCAGCAGTTGGGGGGCGATGAACACTGAAGCTTTCTTT. The chain recombines TRBV27 with TRBJ1-1; a possible D gene is TRBD1 (6 bases). V was clipped by 4 bases and J by 0 bases, with 9 bases between them. This CDR3 spans 14 amino acids. Per germline, CDR1 MNHEY and CDR2 SMNVEV (reference sequence).